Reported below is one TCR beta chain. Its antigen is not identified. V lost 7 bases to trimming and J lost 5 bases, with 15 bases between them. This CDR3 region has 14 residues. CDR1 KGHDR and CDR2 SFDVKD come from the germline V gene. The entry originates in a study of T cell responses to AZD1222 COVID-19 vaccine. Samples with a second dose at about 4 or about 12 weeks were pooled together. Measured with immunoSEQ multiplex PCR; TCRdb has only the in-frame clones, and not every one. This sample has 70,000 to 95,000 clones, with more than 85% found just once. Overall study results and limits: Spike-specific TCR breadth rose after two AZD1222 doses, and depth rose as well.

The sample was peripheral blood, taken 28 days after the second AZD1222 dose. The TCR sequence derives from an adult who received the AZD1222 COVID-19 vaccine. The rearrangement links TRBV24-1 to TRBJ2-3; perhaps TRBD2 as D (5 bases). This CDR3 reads CATRDRDVLDTQYF. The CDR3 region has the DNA TGTGCCACCAGGGACCGGGATGTTTTAGATACGCAGTATTTT.